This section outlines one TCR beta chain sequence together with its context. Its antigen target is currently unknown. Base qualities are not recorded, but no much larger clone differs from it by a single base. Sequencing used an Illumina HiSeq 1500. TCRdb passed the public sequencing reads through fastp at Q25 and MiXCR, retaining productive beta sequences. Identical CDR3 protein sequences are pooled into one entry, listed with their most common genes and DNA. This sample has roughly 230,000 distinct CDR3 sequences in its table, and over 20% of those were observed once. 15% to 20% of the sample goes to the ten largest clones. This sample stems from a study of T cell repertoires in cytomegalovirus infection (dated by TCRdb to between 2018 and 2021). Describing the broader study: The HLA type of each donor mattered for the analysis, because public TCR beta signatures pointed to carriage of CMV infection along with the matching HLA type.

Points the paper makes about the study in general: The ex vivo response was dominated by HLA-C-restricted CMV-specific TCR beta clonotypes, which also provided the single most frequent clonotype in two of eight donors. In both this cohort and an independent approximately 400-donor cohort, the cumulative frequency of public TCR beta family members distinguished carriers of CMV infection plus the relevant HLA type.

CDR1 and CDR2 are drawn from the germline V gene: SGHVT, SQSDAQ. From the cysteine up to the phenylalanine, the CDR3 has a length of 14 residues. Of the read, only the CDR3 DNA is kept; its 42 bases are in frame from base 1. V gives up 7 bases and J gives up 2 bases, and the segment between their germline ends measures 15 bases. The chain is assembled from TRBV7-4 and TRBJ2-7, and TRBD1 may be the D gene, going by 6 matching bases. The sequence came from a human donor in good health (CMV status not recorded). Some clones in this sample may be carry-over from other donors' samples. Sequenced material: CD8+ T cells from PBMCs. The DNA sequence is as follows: TGTGCCAGCACCGGGACAACGGAAGCCTACGAGCAGTACTTC. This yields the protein CASTGTTEAYEQYF.